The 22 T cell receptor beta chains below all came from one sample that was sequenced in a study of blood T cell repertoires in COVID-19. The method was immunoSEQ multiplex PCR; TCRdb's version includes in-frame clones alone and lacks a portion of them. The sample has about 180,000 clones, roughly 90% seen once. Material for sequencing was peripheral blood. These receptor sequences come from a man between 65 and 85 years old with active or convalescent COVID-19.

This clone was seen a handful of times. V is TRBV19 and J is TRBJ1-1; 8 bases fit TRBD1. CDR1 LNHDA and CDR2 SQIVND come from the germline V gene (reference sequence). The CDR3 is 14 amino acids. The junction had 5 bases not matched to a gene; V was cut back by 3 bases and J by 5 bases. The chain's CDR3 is CASSIAGGRTEAFF. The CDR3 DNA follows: TGTGCCAGTAGTATTGCAGGGGGCCGGACTGAAGCTTTCTTT.

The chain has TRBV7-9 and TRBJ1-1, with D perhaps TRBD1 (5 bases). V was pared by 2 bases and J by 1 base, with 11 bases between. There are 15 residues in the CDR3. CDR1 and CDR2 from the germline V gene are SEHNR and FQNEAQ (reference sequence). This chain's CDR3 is CASSLTGRANTEAFF. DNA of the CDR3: TGTGCCAGCAGCTTAACTGGCAGGGCGAACACTGAAGCTTTCTTT.

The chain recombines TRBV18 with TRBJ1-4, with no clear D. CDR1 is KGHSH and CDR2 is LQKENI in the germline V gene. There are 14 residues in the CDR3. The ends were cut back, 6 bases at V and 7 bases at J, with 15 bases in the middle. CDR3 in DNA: TGTGCCAGCTCGCCTACATCGGGAGGTGAAAAACTGTTTTTT. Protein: CASSPTSGGEKLFF.

This CDR3 is CASGDRGTNGYTF. The DNA for the CDR3 is TGTGCCAGCGGCGACAGGGGGACCAACGGCTACACCTTC. This chain connects TRBV7-3 to TRBJ1-2; 9 bases map to TRBD1. Germline CDR1 and CDR2: SGHTA and FQGTGA. The CDR3 extends over 13 amino acids. Trimming at V came to 8 bases and at J to 8 bases, leaving 9 bases not matched to a gene. The full variable domain, its missing parts supplied by reference TRBV7-3 and TRBJ1-2, is GAGVSQTPSNKVTEKGKYVELRCDPISGHTALYWYRQSLGQGPEFLIYFQGTGAADDSGLPNDRFFAVRPEGSVSTLKIQRTERGDSAVYLCASGDRGTNGYTFGSGTRLTVV.

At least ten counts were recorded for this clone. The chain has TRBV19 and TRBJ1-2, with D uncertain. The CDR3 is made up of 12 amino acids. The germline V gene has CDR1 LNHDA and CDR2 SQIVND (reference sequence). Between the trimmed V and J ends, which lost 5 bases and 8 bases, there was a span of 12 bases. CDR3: CASSPINGGYTF. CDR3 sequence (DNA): TGTGCCAGTAGTCCAATCAACGGGGGCTACACCTTC.

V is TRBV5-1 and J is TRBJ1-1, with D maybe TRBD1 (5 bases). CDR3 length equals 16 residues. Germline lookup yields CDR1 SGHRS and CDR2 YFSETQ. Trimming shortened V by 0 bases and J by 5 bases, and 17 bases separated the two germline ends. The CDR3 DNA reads TGCGCCAGCAGCTTGGTAGATCGGGGGTCGTGGACTGAAGCTTTCTTT. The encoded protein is CASSLVDRGSWTEAFF.

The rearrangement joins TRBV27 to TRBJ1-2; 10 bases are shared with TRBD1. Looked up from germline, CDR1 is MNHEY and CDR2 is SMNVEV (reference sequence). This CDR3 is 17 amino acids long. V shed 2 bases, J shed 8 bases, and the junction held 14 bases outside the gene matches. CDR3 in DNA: TGTGCCAGCAGTTTAAGGGGGGGTGACAGGGGGCGAAGAGGCTACACCTTC. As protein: CASSLRGGDRGRRGYTF.

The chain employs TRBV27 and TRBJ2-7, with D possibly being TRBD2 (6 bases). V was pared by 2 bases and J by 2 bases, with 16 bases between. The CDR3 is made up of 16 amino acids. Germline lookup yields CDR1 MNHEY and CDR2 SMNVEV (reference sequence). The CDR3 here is CASSLIVAADPYEQYF. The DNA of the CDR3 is TGTGCCAGCAGTTTAATTGTAGCGGCAGACCCCTACGAGCAGTACTTC.

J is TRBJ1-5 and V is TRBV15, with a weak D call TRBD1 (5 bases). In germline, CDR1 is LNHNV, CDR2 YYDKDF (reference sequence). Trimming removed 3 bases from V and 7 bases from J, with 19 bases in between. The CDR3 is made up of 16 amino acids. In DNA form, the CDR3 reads TGTGCCACCAGCAGTCGCGGGGGGGGGAGAGGCCAGCCCCAGCATTTT. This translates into CATSSRGGGRGQPQHF.

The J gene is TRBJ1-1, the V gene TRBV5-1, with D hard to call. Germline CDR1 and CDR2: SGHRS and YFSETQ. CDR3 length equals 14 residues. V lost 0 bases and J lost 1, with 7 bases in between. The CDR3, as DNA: TGCGCCAGCAGCTTGGGACACGCGAACACTGAAGCTTTCTTT. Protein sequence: CASSLGHANTEAFF.

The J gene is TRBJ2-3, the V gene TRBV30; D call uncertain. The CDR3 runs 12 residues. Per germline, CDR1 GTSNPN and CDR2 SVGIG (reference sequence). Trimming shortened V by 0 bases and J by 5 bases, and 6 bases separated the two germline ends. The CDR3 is CAWSVRRDTQYF. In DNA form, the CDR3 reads TGTGCCTGGAGTGTAAGGAGAGATACGCAGTATTTT.

The CDR3 DNA follows: TGTGCCAGCAGTTTTAGGGGGCAGGGGGCGTGGGAGCAGTACTTC. Amino acid sequence: CASSFRGQGAWEQYF. The gene calls are TRBV28 and TRBJ2-7; 8 positions match TRBD1. Looked up from germline, CDR1 is MDHEN and CDR2 is SYDVKM. The V gene end was trimmed by 3 bases and the J gene end by 7 bases; junction bases not matched to a gene: 11. There are 15 residues in the CDR3.

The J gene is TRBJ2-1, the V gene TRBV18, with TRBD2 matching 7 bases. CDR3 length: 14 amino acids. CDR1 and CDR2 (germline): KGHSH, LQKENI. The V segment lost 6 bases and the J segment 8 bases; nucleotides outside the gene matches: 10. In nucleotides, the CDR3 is TGTGCCAGCTCCCTGAGTCGCGGGAGCGATGAGCAGTTCTTC. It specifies CASSLSRGSDEQFF.

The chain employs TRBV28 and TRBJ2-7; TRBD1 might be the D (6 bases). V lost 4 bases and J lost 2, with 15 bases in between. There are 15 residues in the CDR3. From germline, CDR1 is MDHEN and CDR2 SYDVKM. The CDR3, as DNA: TGTGCCAGCAGTTCCACCCCCGGGACAACCTACGAGCAGTACTTC. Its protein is CASSSTPGTTYEQYF. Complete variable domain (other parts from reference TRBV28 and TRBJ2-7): DVKVTQSSRYLVKRTGEKVFLECVQDMDHENMFWYRQDPGLGLRLIYFSYDVKMKEKGDIPEGYSVSREKKERFSLILESASTNQTSMYLCASSSTPGTTYEQYFGPGTRLTVT.

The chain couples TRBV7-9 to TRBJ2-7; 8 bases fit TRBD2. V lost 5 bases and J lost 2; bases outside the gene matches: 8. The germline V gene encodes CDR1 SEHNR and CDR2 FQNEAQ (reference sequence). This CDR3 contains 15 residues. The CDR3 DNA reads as TGTGCCAGCAGCCCCGGGAGCGGGAGTCCCTACGAGCAGTACTTC. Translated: CASSPGSGSPYEQYF.

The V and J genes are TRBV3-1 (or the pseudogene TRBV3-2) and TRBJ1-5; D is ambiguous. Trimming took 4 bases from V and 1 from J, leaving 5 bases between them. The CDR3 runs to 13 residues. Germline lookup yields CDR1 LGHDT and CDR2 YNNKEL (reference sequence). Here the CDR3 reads CASSLMSNQPQHF. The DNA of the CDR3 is TGTGCCAGCAGCCTCATGAGCAATCAGCCCCAGCATTTT.

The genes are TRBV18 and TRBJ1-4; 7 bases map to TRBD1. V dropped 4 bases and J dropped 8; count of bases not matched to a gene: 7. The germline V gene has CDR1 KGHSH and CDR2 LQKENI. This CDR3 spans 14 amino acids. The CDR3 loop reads CASSQRQGGEKLFF. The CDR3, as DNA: TGTGCCAGCTCACAACGACAGGGCGGCGAAAAACTGTTTTTT.

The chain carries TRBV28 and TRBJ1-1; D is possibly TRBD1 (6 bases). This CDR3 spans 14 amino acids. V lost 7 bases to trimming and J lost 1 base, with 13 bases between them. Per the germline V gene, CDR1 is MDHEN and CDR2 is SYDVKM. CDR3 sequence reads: CASTDGQSNTEAFF. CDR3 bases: TGTGCCAGCACCGATGGACAGTCGAACACTGAAGCTTTCTTT.

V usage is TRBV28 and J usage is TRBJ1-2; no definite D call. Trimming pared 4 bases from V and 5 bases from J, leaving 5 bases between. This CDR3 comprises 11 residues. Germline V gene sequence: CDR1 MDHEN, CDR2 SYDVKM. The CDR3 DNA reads TGTGCCAGCAGTTACGGGTATGGCTACACCTTC. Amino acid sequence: CASSYGYGYTF.

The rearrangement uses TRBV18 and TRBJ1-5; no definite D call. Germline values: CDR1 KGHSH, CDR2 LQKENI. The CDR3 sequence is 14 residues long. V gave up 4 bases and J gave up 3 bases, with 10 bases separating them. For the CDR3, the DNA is TGTGCCAGCTCACTGGAGGCGTCCAATCAGCCCCAGCATTTT. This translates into CASSLEASNQPQHF. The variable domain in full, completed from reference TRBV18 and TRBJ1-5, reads NAGVMQNPRHLVRRRGQEARLRCSPMKGHSHVYWYRQLPEEGLKFMVYLQKENIIDESGMPKERFSAEFPKEGPSILRIQQVVRGDSAAYFCASSLEASNQPQHFGDGTRLSIL.

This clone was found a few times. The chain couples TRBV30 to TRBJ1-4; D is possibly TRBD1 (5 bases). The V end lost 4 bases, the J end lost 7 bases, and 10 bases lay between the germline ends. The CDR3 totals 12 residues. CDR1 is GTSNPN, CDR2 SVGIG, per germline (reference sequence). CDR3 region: CAWMQGREKLFF. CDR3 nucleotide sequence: TGTGCCTGGATGCAGGGCCGTGAAAAACTGTTTTTT.

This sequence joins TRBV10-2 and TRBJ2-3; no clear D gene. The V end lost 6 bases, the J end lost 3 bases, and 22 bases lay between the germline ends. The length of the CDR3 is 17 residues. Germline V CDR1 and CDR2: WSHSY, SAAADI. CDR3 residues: CASRASVPLDGTDTQYF. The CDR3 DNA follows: TGCGCCAGCAGAGCGTCCGTCCCTCTTGACGGGACAGATACGCAGTATTTT.